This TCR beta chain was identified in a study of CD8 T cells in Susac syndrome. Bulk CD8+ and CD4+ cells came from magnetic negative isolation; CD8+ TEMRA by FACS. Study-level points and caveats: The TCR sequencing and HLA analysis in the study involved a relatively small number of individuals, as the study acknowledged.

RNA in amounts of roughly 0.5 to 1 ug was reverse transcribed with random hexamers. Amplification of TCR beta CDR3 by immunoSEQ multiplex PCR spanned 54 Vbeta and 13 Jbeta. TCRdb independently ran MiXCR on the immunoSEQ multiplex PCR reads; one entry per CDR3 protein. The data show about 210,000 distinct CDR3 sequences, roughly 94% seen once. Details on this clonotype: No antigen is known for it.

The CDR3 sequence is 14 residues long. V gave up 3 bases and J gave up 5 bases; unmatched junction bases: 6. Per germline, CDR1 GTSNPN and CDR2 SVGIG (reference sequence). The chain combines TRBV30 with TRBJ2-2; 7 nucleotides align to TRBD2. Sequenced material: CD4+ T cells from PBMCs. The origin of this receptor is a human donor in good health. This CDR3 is CAWRMPGGTGELFF. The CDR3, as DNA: TGTGCCTGGAGGATGCCCGGGGGGACCGGGGAGCTGTTTTTT.